The rows below give T cell receptor beta chains drawn from one sample of a study of blood T cell repertoires in COVID-19. Sequencing used immunoSEQ multiplex PCR; TCRdb keeps in-frame clones, though not all of them. The sample has fewer than 200,000 clones; 70% to 90% are singletons. Sequencing was performed on peripheral blood. All receptors come from a man between 65 and 79 years old with active or convalescent COVID-19. Each CDR3 is given with its conserved first and last residue. The D gene is left open where the match is weak. Where a row states a size, it is once, few, many or the class of an expanded clone; other rows omit it.

size: .; D: .; J: TRBJ1-4; V: TRBV19; CDR3: CASSISPNLAGRNEKLFF; DNA: TGTGCCAGTAGTATTTCCCCCAACCTGGCAGGGCGGAATGAAAAACTGTTTTTT
size: .; D: TRBD1; J: TRBJ2-4; V: TRBV19; CDR3: CASSIGDRGPKNIQYF; DNA: TGTGCCAGTAGTATAGGTGACAGGGGACCCAAAAACATTCAGTACTTC
size: .; D: TRBD1; J: TRBJ1-4; V: TRBV5-1; CDR3: CASSVTGASNEKLFF; DNA: TGCGCCAGCAGCGTAACAGGGGCAAGTAATGAAAAACTGTTTTTT
size: .; D: .; J: TRBJ2-1; V: TRBV6-2/TRBV6-3; CDR3: CASSYSFRGTYNEQFF; DNA: TGTGCCAGCAGTTACTCTTTCAGGGGAACCTACAATGAGCAGTTCTTC
size: .; D: TRBD1; J: TRBJ1-5; V: TRBV2; CDR3: CASSERGRNQPQHF; DNA: TGTGCCAGCAGTGAGAGGGGGCGGAATCAGCCCCAGCATTTT
size: .; D: TRBD1; J: TRBJ2-7; V: TRBV15; CDR3: CATSRTTRQGTVYYEQYF; DNA: TGTGCCACCAGCAGGACCACCAGACAGGGGACGGTTTACTACGAGCAGTACTTC
size: .; D: .; J: TRBJ1-4; V: TRBV7-9; CDR3: CASNLSVGLGKLFF; DNA: TGTGCCAGCAACCTCTCGGTTGGACTAGGAAAACTGTTTTTT
size: .; D: .; J: TRBJ1-2; V: TRBV7-9; CDR3: CASSKGGTNAYYGYTF; DNA: TGTGCCAGCAGCAAAGGCGGGACCAACGCTTACTATGGCTACACCTTC
size: .; D: TRBD1; J: TRBJ1-2; V: TRBV7-2; CDR3: CASSPDRGFYGYTF; DNA: TGTGCCAGCAGCCCGGACAGGGGCTTCTATGGCTACACCTTC
size: .; D: TRBD1; J: TRBJ2-7; V: TRBV3-1/TRBV3-2; CDR3: CASSQRTGPFGEQYF; DNA: TGTGCCAGCAGCCAAAGGACAGGTCCTTTCGGGGAGCAGTACTTC
size: few; D: TRBD2; J: TRBJ2-1; V: TRBV5-1; CDR3: CASSLGTSGASSYNEQFF; DNA: TGCGCCAGCAGCTTGGGGACTAGCGGGGCCAGCTCCTACAATGAGCAGTTCTTC
size: .; D: TRBD2; J: TRBJ2-1; V: TRBV18; CDR3: CASSPPQRGDNEQFF; DNA: TGTGCCAGCTCACCCCCCCAGCGGGGGGACAATGAGCAGTTCTTC
size: .; D: TRBD1; J: TRBJ1-5; V: TRBV6-5; CDR3: CASSPWQGGQPQHF; DNA: TGTGCCAGCAGTCCTTGGCAGGGGGGACAGCCCCAGCATTTT
size: .; D: TRBD2; J: TRBJ2-3; V: TRBV10-2; CDR3: CASRRGLAGADTQYF; DNA: TGCGCCAGCAGGAGGGGACTAGCGGGAGCTGATACGCAGTATTTT
size: .; D: TRBD1; J: TRBJ2-7; V: TRBV28; CDR3: CASSQGQGAREQYF; DNA: TGTGCCAGCAGTCAGGGACAGGGGGCGCGGGAGCAGTACTTC
size: once; D: .; J: TRBJ1-4; V: TRBV7-9; CDR3: CASSTRRATNEKLFF; DNA: TGTGCCAGCAGCACAAGACGGGCAACTAATGAAAAACTGTTTTTT
size: .; D: .; J: TRBJ1-6; V: TRBV18; CDR3: CASSSRGDNSPLHF; DNA: TGTGCCAGCTCATCCCGGGGGGATAATTCACCCCTCCACTTT
size: .; D: TRBD1; J: TRBJ2-1; V: TRBV29-1; CDR3: CSVEDDRGSYNEQFF; DNA: TGCAGCGTTGAAGATGACAGGGGGTCCTACAATGAGCAGTTCTTC
size: .; D: TRBD2; J: TRBJ2-5; V: TRBV5-1; CDR3: CASSLEGRGETQYF; DNA: TGCGCCAGCAGCTTGGAAGGGAGGGGAGAGACCCAGTACTTC
size: .; D: TRBD2; J: TRBJ2-3; V: TRBV11-3; CDR3: CASSLGTSGRGDTQYF; DNA: TGTGCCAGCAGCTTAGGAACTAGCGGGAGGGGAGATACGCAGTATTTT
size: .; D: TRBD1; J: TRBJ1-2; V: TRBV11-2; CDR3: CASSPPGQGYGYTF; DNA: TGTGCCAGCAGCCCCCCGGGACAGGGCTATGGCTACACCTTC
size: .; D: TRBD1; J: TRBJ1-6; V: TRBV7-6; CDR3: CASSFTGQGSSPLHF; DNA: TGTGCCAGCAGCTTCACGGGACAGGGGTCTTCACCCCTCCACTTT
size: .; D: TRBD2; J: TRBJ2-1; V: TRBV9; CDR3: CASSVVSGSSYNEQFF; DNA: TGTGCCAGCAGCGTAGTGAGCGGGAGCTCCTACAATGAGCAGTTCTTC
size: .; D: .; J: TRBJ2-6; V: TRBV5-1; CDR3: CASSPVGSGANVLTF; DNA: TGCGCCAGCAGCCCCGTCGGCTCTGGGGCCAACGTCCTGACTTTC
size: once; D: TRBD1; J: TRBJ1-1; V: TRBV27; CDR3: CASSYSGQGPQEAFF; DNA: TGTGCCAGCAGTTATTCCGGACAGGGACCACAAGAAGCTTTCTTT
size: .; D: TRBD1; J: TRBJ2-7; V: TRBV18; CDR3: CASSLRPGQGGYEQYF; DNA: TGTGCCAGCTCACTGAGGCCGGGACAGGGGGGCTACGAGCAGTACTTC
size: .; D: .; J: TRBJ2-3; V: TRBV7-9; CDR3: CASSLERRTQYF; DNA: TGTGCCAGCAGCTTAGAGAGGCGAACGCAGTATTTT
size: .; D: .; J: TRBJ2-2; V: TRBV19; CDR3: CASMWSTNTGELFF; DNA: TGTGCCAGTATGTGGAGCACCAACACCGGGGAGCTGTTTTTT
size: .; D: .; J: TRBJ1-5; V: TRBV7-8; CDR3: CASSYQLSQPQHF; DNA: TGTGCCAGCAGCTATCAATTGAGTCAGCCCCAGCATTTT
size: once; D: .; J: TRBJ1-2; V: TRBV29-1; CDR3: CSVDQGFWGYTF; DNA: TGCAGCGTTGATCAGGGGTTCTGGGGCTACACCTTC
size: .; D: .; J: TRBJ2-5; V: TRBV7-2; CDR3: CASSLEIVGAPRKTQYF; DNA: TGTGCCAGCAGCTTAGAGATAGTAGGGGCCCCCCGAAAGACCCAGTACTTC
size: .; D: TRBD1; J: TRBJ2-7; V: TRBV7-2; CDR3: CASSLGTGGVYEQYF; DNA: TGTGCCAGCAGCTTAGGGACAGGGGGCGTCTACGAGCAGTACTTC
size: once; D: .; J: TRBJ1-1; V: TRBV28; CDR3: CASSFSGGAVVEAFF; DNA: TGTGCCAGCAGTTTCAGCGGGGGGGCGGTGGTCGAAGCTTTCTTT
size: .; D: .; J: TRBJ1-1; V: TRBV19; CDR3: CASSIGGGMAFF; DNA: TGTGCCAGTAGTATAGGCGGGGGCATGGCTTTCTTT
size: .; D: .; J: TRBJ1-1; V: TRBV7-2; CDR3: CASSSLFRGAEAFF; DNA: TGTGCCAGCAGCTCCCTGTTCCGGGGGGCTGAAGCTTTCTTT
size: .; D: .; J: TRBJ1-3; V: TRBV12-3/TRBV12-4; CDR3: CASSRRSGNTIYF; DNA: TGTGCCAGCAGCCGCCGGTCTGGAAACACCATATATTTT
size: .; D: .; J: TRBJ1-2; V: TRBV12-3/TRBV12-4; CDR3: CASSLGAQLGYTF; DNA: TGTGCCAGCAGTTTAGGGGCGCAGTTGGGCTACACCTTC